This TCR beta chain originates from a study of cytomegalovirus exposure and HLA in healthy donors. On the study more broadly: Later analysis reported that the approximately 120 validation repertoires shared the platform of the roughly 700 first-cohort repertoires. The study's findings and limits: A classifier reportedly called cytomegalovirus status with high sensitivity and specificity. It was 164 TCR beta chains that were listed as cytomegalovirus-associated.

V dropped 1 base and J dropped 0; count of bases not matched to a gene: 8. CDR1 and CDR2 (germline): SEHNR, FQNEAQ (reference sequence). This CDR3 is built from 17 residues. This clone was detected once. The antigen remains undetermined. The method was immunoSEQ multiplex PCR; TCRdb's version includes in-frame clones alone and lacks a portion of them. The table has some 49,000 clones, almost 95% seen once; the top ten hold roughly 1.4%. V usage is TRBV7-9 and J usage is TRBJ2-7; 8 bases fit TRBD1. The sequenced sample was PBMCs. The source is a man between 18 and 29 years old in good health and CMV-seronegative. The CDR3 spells CASSLGGTGVFSYEQYF. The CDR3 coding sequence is TGTGCCAGCAGCTTAGGTGGGACAGGTGTTTTCTCCTACGAGCAGTACTTC.